This T cell receptor (beta chain) appears in the sequencing data of a study of T-cell memory formation after mild COVID-19. 5'RACE primed from the constant segment yielded TCR alpha and TCR beta cDNA libraries bearing sample barcodes and UMIs. TCRdb analysed the 5' RACE reads with MiXCR anew, one entry per CDR3 protein. The table includes hundreds of thousands of distinct CDR3 sequences, roughly 26% detected once. On this clonotype itself: The antigen remains undetermined.

The study's findings and limits: Contracting CD4+ clones lay largely in CM and EM, with CD8+ ones residing in EMRA. Certain responding clones were present in pre-infection memory, suggesting participation of cross-reactive memory. Clones shrinking from day 15 to 85 showed even CD4/CD8 mixes; later expanders tilted CD4+.

The length of the CDR3 is 15 residues. The junction had 14 bases not matched to a gene; V was cut back by 9 bases and J by 3 bases. The germline CDR1 and CDR2 sequences are SEHNR and FQNEAQ (reference sequence). Sequenced: PBMCs or a T cell subset sorted from them (not recorded which). The chain employs TRBV7-9 and TRBJ2-7, with 7 nucleotides matching TRBD2. The origin of this receptor is an adult woman who had mild COVID-19 (a few samples of this study predate the infection). Cell type and time point are not known. The DNA for the CDR3 is TGTGCCAGTCGAGTGGCGGGAGCGGGGAACTACGAGCAGTACTTC. It specifies CASRVAGAGNYEQYF.